This T cell receptor beta chain appears in the sequencing data of a study of a mutant IDH1 vaccine in newly diagnosed glioma. Time point reported: baseline, week 1 (first vaccination visit). Treatment noted: pre-vaccination baseline after standard-of-care therapy. Repertoires were generated with immunoSEQ multiplex PCR, while TCRdb's copy carries only in-frame clones and drops some. The sample yields roughly 32,000 clones, around four fifths seen once. The sequence came from a man in his fifties or sixties with glioma. Some clones in this sample may be carry-over from other donors' samples. Sequenced material: peripheral blood mononuclear cells (PBMCs), taken from a glioma patient treated with radiotherapy, temozolomide or both.

This chain's CDR3 is CASSRTADTQYF. In nucleotides, the CDR3 is TGTGCCAGCAGCCGGACCGCGGATACGCAGTATTTT. V gene TRBV7-9 combines with J gene TRBJ2-3; D is unresolved. The CDR3 has 12 amino acids. The V end lost 5 bases, the J end lost 6 bases, and 9 bases lay between the germline ends. The germline CDR1 and CDR2 sequences are SEHNR and FQNEAQ (reference sequence).